The 23 T cell receptor beta chains reported below all come from one sample, sequenced in a study of response to subunit inactivated influenza vaccine. One entry per CDR3 protein, called by TCRdb with MiXCR from the RT-PCR reads. The profile shows approximately 500,000 distinct CDR3 sequences, over 10% of them singletons. Sample: PBMCs from blood, taken 45 days after vaccination. These receptors were collected from a man in his fifties or sixties who received an inactivated influenza vaccine.

The chain is built from TRBV5-6 and TRBJ2-7, with 12 positions matching TRBD2. This CDR3 is built from 16 residues. The junction had 14 bases not matched to a gene; V was cut back by 6 bases and J by 7 bases. CDR1 and CDR2 (germline): SGHDT, YYEEEE. The CDR3 DNA follows: TGTGCCAGCACCGGAAGATTGACTAGCGGGAGTCGTGAGCAGTACTTC. Translating it yields CASTGRLTSGSREQYF.

V usage is TRBV4-3 and J usage is TRBJ2-7, with TRBD2 matching 12 bases. Germline V lookup: CDR1 LGHNA, CDR2 YSLEER. The CDR3 sequence is 16 residues long. V was clipped by 3 bases and J by 4 bases; unmatched bases: 7. The CDR3 region has the DNA TGCGCCAGCAGCCAGGAGACAACTAGCGGGAGGTACGAGCAGTACTTC. Translation: CASSQETTSGRYEQYF.

V gene TRBV24-1 combines with J gene TRBJ2-1; tentative D call: TRBD2 (5 bases). Trimming left V 4 bases short and J 2 bases short, with 11 bases between. CDR1 KGHDR and CDR2 SFDVKD come from the germline V gene. The CDR3 loop spans 15 amino acids. CDR3 in amino acids: CATSEGRTPYNEQFF. CDR3 nucleotides: TGTGCCACCAGTGAGGGGAGAACGCCCTACAATGAGCAGTTCTTC.

This clonotype was found many times. This chain links TRBV20-1 with TRBJ2-1, with 7 bases fitting TRBD1. CDR1 DFQATT and CDR2 SNEGSKA come from the germline V gene (reference sequence). The CDR3 has 15 residues. Losses at the gene ends were 4 bases for V and 3 bases for J; bases not matched to a gene: 9. The CDR3 region is CSAIAGTVNYNEQFF. The CDR3 region has the DNA TGCAGTGCTATAGCTGGGACAGTTAACTACAATGAGCAGTTCTTC.

This chain connects TRBV12-2 to TRBJ2-5; the table's D gene call, TRBD1, was not cross checked with the DNA. TRBV12-2 is designated a pseudogene. This CDR3 has 15 residues. The CDR3 DNA reads as TGTGCAAGTCGCCCTCAGGGCATGGTCCAAGAGACCCAGTACTTC. Its translation is CASRPQGMVQETQYF.

The chain is built from TRBV28 and TRBJ2-3; 9 bases align to TRBD2. CDR1 is MDHEN, CDR2 SYDVKM, per germline. The CDR3 has 15 amino acids. Germline trimming cut 7 bases from V and 2 bases from J; bases unmatched to any gene: 7. CDR3 nucleotides: TGTGCCAGCACCGCGACTAGCGGAGTCACAGATACGCAGTATTTT. The encoded protein is CASTATSGVTDTQYF.

This clonotype was seen a handful of times. The V call is TRBV25-1, the J call TRBJ2-7; D tentatively fits TRBD1 or TRBD2 (5 bases each). The CDR3 sequence is 15 residues long. Looked up from germline, CDR1 is MGHDK and CDR2 is SYGVNS. Trimming pared 7 bases from V and 4 bases from J, leaving 20 bases between. CDR3 DNA: TGTGCCAGCACTTTCCGAAGCGGACAAAAGTACGAGCAGTACTTC. This codes for CASTFRSGQKYEQYF.

This chain connects TRBV18 to TRBJ2-7; 7 nucleotides agree with TRBD1. V lost 3 bases and J lost 1; bases outside the gene matches: 12. This CDR3 is built from 17 residues. CDR1 and CDR2 (germline): KGHSH, LQKENI. CDR3 coding DNA: TGTGCCAGCTCACCTGCTGGGACAGCACCCCGTTCCTACGAGCAGTACTTC. Translating it yields CASSPAGTAPRSYEQYF.

This clonotype has a count of ten or more. The chain recombines TRBV15 with TRBJ2-3; D unclear. The CDR3 loop spans 14 amino acids. Germline CDR1 and CDR2: LNHNV and YYDKDF (reference sequence). V was shortened by 5 bases and J by 4 bases, with 13 bases between the two germline ends. The CDR3 DNA follows: TGTGCCACCAGCGGCGACCTTTACCCAGATACGCAGTATTTT. Residues: CATSGDLYPDTQYF.

This clonotype was picked up many times. This chain links TRBV20-1 with TRBJ2-1; TRBD1 is a possible D gene (7 bases). Germline values: CDR1 DFQATT, CDR2 SNEGSKA (reference sequence). This CDR3 contains 15 residues. V lost 0 bases and J 2 bases, leaving 11 bases between the germline ends. The CDR3 here is CSAREAGGTYNEQFF. CDR3 nucleotide sequence: TGCAGTGCTAGAGAGGCAGGGGGGACCTACAATGAGCAGTTCTTC.

This chain uses TRBV4-2 with TRBJ2-5; 7 nucleotides align to TRBD2. The germline gives CDR1 LGHNA, CDR2 YNFKEQ. The V and J ends lost 4 bases and 5 bases, in that order; junction bases with no gene match: 16. The CDR3 loop spans 17 amino acids. DNA for the CDR3: TGTGCCAGCAGCCTTGGTGGCGGGAGTGGGCACGGGGAGACCCAGTACTTC. This gives the protein CASSLGGGSGHGETQYF.

CDR3 loop: CSASARSNTGELFF. The CDR3 coding sequence is TGCAGTGCTAGCGCCAGGTCTAACACCGGGGAGCTGTTTTTT. The chain is built from TRBV20-1 and TRBJ2-2; D is ambiguous. CDR3 length: 14 residues. Per germline, CDR1 DFQATT and CDR2 SNEGSKA (reference sequence). V was shortened by 3 bases and J by 2 bases, with 10 bases between the two germline ends.

In this sample, this clonotype turned up many times. The rearrangement links TRBV5-1 to TRBJ2-1, with D perhaps matching TRBD2 (6 bases). V was shortened by 0 bases and J by 5 bases, with 12 bases between the two germline ends. CDR3 length: 15 residues. From germline, CDR1 is SGHRS and CDR2 YFSETQ. CDR3 sequence reads: CASSLGGTLDNEQFF. DNA for the CDR3: TGCGCCAGCAGCTTGGGCGGGACTCTTGACAATGAGCAGTTCTTC. Combining the CDR3 with reference TRBV5-1 and TRBJ2-1 gives the whole variable domain KAGVTQTPRYLIKTRGQQVTLSCSPISGHRSVSWYQQTPGQGLQFLFEYFSETQRNKGNFPGRFSGRQFSNSRSEMNVSTLELGDSALYLCASSLGGTLDNEQFFGPGTRLTVL.

The chain carries TRBV7-2 and TRBJ1-2; 7 positions agree with TRBD1. V lost 4 bases to trimming and J lost 4 bases; unmatched junction nucleotides: 6. The germline gives CDR1 SGHTA, CDR2 FQGNSA. This CDR3 spans 14 amino acids. CDR3 amino acids: CASSYYRGSYGYTF. As DNA, the CDR3 is TGTGCCAGCAGCTACTACAGGGGAAGCTATGGCTACACCTTC.

This clonotype was observed a handful of times. V usage is TRBV7-2 and J usage is TRBJ2-1, with D possibly matching TRBD2 (6 bases). Trimming left V 0 bases short and J 13 bases short, with 10 bases between. Germline V gene data show CDR1 as SGHTA and CDR2 as FQGNSA. This CDR3 is 12 amino acids long. This chain's CDR3 is CASSLAGRPQFF. CDR3 bases: TGTGCCAGCAGCTTAGCAGGGAGGCCCCAGTTCTTC.

This chain connects TRBV7-9 to TRBJ2-5; 11 positions agree with TRBD1. V lost 6 bases, J lost 6 bases, and 3 bases stayed unmatched. This CDR3 comprises 13 residues. From germline, CDR1 is SEHNR and CDR2 FQNEAQ (reference sequence). Here the CDR3 reads CASSGTGGQTQYF. CDR3 nucleotide sequence: TGTGCCAGCAGTGGGACAGGGGGACAGACCCAGTACTTC.

This clonotype was counted many times. The rearrangement joins TRBV24-1 to TRBJ1-5; D not certain. V gave up 4 bases and J gave up 4 bases, with 4 bases separating them. The CDR3 runs to 12 residues. CDR1 is KGHDR and CDR2 is SFDVKD in the germline V gene. The DNA for the CDR3 is TGTGCCACCAGTGACCTTAATCAGCCCCAGCATTTT. Translating it yields CATSDLNQPQHF.

This clonotype was observed a handful of times. The genes are TRBV7-2 and TRBJ2-1, with TRBD1 identical over 9 bases. The CDR3 has 15 amino acids. V lost 5 bases to trimming and J lost 9 bases; unmatched junction nucleotides: 11. CDR1 is SGHTA, CDR2 FQGNSA, per germline. The CDR3 loop is CASSATGTGLSEQFF. DNA for the CDR3: TGTGCCAGCAGCGCGACCGGGACAGGGTTGAGTGAGCAGTTCTTC.

This clonotype was observed a handful of times. J is TRBJ2-1 and V is TRBV5-1; a possible D gene is TRBD1 (5 bases). The CDR3 length is 14 residues. V lost 4 bases to trimming and J lost 5 bases, with 13 bases between them. CDR1 SGHRS and CDR2 YFSETQ come from the germline V gene. CDR3 region: CASSIPGADNEQFF. As DNA, the CDR3 is TGCGCCAGCAGCATACCTGGGGCAGACAATGAGCAGTTCTTC.

V gene TRBV11-2 combines with J gene TRBJ1-2, with D hard to call. The CDR3 consists of 14 residues. CDR1 and CDR2 (germline): SGHAT, FQNNGV. The V gene lost 0 bases and the J gene lost 0 bases, with 5 bases spanning the gap. The CDR3 reads CASSLEASNYGYTF. The CDR3 DNA follows: TGTGCCAGCAGCTTAGAGGCCTCTAACTATGGCTACACCTTC.

The table lists this clonotype with many counts. The chain recombines TRBV7-2 with TRBJ2-3, with 9 bases aligning to TRBD2. V shed 1 base, J shed 1 base, and the junction held 3 bases outside the gene matches. The CDR3 covers 16 residues. CDR1 SGHTA and CDR2 FQGNSA come from the germline V gene. CDR3 loop: CASSLVASGGTDTQYF. The CDR3 region has the DNA TGTGCCAGCAGCTTAGTGGCTAGCGGGGGCACAGATACGCAGTATTTT.

This chain connects TRBV5-1 to TRBJ2-5; 7 bases match TRBD1. Germline V gene sequence: CDR1 SGHRS, CDR2 YFSETQ. CDR3 size: 16 residues. Trimming cost V 0 bases and J 6 bases; bases outside gene matches: 11. CDR3 nucleotide sequence: TGCGCCAGCAGCTTGGCCTCGAGGGGGCAGAGAAAGACCCAGTACTTC. This encodes CASSLASRGQRKTQYF.

This clonotype was recorded at least ten times. The chain carries TRBV6-5 and TRBJ2-5; D remains ambiguous. There are 14 residues in the CDR3. Per the germline V gene, CDR1 is MNHEY and CDR2 is SVGAGI. Trimming cost V 0 bases and J 0 bases, with 5 bases left between them. As DNA, the CDR3 is TGTGCCAGCAGTTACTCGGAGTACCAAGAGACCCAGTACTTC. Residues: CASSYSEYQETQYF.